Presented here are 26 T cell receptor beta chains from one specimen sequenced in a study of blood T cell repertoires in COVID-19. Method: immunoSEQ multiplex PCR; TCRdb's copy keeps in-frame clones and lacks some. The data contain hundreds of thousands of clones, 88% of them seen just once; the ten biggest clones take up around 2%. The sequencing sample was made of PBMCs or T cells enriched from blood (not recorded which). These receptors were taken from an older woman in a cohort exposed to, infected with or recovered from COVID-19 (not recorded which).

This clone was observed a few times. The chain links TRBV28 to TRBJ1-2; tentatively, D is TRBD1 (6 bases). CDR1 is MDHEN, CDR2 SYDVKM, per germline. CDR3 length: 14 residues. V was trimmed by 8 bases and J by 2 bases, leaving 15 bases between them. Here the CDR3 DNA reads TGTGCCAGCGCCGTCCCAGGGGTAAACTATGGCTACACCTTC. Its translation is CASAVPGVNYGYTF.

CDR3 region: CASSPDNTYEQYF. DNA of the CDR3: TGCGCCAGCAGCCCGGACAATACCTACGAGCAGTACTTC. The rearrangement links TRBV5-1 to TRBJ2-7; D may be TRBD1 (5 bases). The CDR3 spans 13 residues. V was shortened by 4 bases and J by 2 bases, with 10 bases between the two germline ends. The germline CDR1 and CDR2 sequences are SGHRS and YFSETQ.

V gene TRBV18 combines with J gene TRBJ1-1, with 7 bases that match TRBD1. J lost 5 bases, V lost 4 bases, and 7 bases had no gene match. The CDR3 contains 14 residues. Germline lookup yields CDR1 KGHSH and CDR2 LQKENI. CDR3 coding DNA: TGTGCCAGCTCACTGGCGACAGGGCGGACTGAAGCTTTCTTT. It codes for CASSLATGRTEAFF.

The chain has TRBV28 and TRBJ1-6, with D uncertain. Trimming pared 4 bases from V and 9 bases from J, leaving 7 bases between. The CDR3 is 12 amino acids. Germline CDR1 and CDR2: MDHEN and SYDVKM. CDR3 DNA: TGTGCCAGCAGTTCCCCGGGTTCACCCCTCCACTTT. Translated, it gives CASSSPGSPLHF.

The gene calls are TRBV27 and TRBJ2-1; TRBD2 is a possible D gene (5 bases). The V end lost 5 bases, the J end lost 8 bases, and 19 bases lay between the germline ends. CDR1 is MNHEY and CDR2 is SMNVEV in the germline V gene (reference sequence). The CDR3 spans 15 residues. CDR3 amino acids: CASSPTPRAGDEQFF. The CDR3 nucleotides are TGTGCCAGCAGTCCAACCCCCCGGGCGGGTGATGAGCAGTTCTTC.

A remark on this clone: In the same sample, other DNA sequences code for this CDR3. The chain links TRBV7-3 to TRBJ2-2, with 7 nucleotides matching TRBD1. Germline CDR1 reads SGHTA; CDR2 reads FQGTGA. This CDR3 has 14 residues. V gave up 5 bases and J gave up 5 bases; unmatched junction bases: 5. CDR3 region: CASSRQGPTGELFF. Written as DNA, the CDR3 is TGTGCCAGCAGCCGACAGGGACCAACCGGGGAGCTGTTTTTT.

This chain uses TRBV28 with TRBJ1-1; a possible D gene is TRBD1 (6 bases). The germline gives CDR1 MDHEN, CDR2 SYDVKM. CDR3 size: 12 residues. Trimming removed 6 bases at V and 5 bases at J, with 10 bases between. As DNA, the CDR3 is TGTGCCAGCAGACCAGGGGATACTGAAGCTTTCTTT. Translated: CASRPGDTEAFF.

The genes are TRBV2 and TRBJ1-5, with TRBD1 matching over 9 bases. The J segment lost 3 bases and the V segment lost 2 bases, leaving 5 bases of the junction unmatched. Germline CDR1 and CDR2: SNHLY and FYNNEI. This CDR3 region has 16 residues. The CDR3 DNA follows: TGTGCCAGCAGTGAACGGGGACAGGGATCCAATCAGCCCCAGCATTTT. Amino acid sequence: CASSERGQGSNQPQHF.

The chain uses TRBV2 and TRBJ1-5; the match to TRBD1 covers 7 bases. The V and J ends lost 7 bases and 4 bases, in that order; junction bases with no gene match: 4. CDR3 size: 13 residues. Germline V CDR1 and CDR2: SNHLY, FYNNEI. The CDR3: CASTGTVNQPQHF. CDR3 bases: TGTGCCAGCACAGGGACAGTTAATCAGCCCCAGCATTTT.

In nucleotides, the CDR3 is TGTGCCAGCTCACCGTCTGGCGGGCAAAGCACAGATACGCAGTATTTT. It translates to CASSPSGGQSTDTQYF. This chain joins TRBV18 and TRBJ2-3, with a possible D match to TRBD2 (5 bases). CDR3 length: 16 residues. The germline V gene has CDR1 KGHSH and CDR2 LQKENI. V was trimmed by 3 bases and J by 0 bases, leaving 13 bases between them.

The chain uses TRBV28 and TRBJ2-1, with 9 bases fitting TRBD2. Germline CDR1 and CDR2: MDHEN and SYDVKM. V shed 8 bases, J shed 0 bases, and the junction held 2 bases outside the gene matches. This CDR3 has 14 residues. CDR3 loop: CASQTSGSYNEQFF. CDR3 DNA sequence: TGTGCCAGCCAGACTAGCGGCTCCTACAATGAGCAGTTCTTC.

The chain combines TRBV7-2 with TRBJ2-3; 7 bases are a match to TRBD1. Losses at the gene ends were 3 bases for V and 4 bases for J; bases not matched to a gene: 7. There are 15 residues in the CDR3. In germline, CDR1 is SGHTA, CDR2 FQGNSA. The CDR3 sequence is CASSFLQGVADTQYF. The DNA of the CDR3 is TGTGCCAGCAGCTTCCTCCAGGGGGTCGCAGATACGCAGTATTTT.

A note on this clone: Other DNA sequences of this sample code for an identical CDR3. This chain connects TRBV7-3 to TRBJ2-7; no reliable D call. The CDR3 extends over 13 amino acids. From germline, CDR1 is SGHTA and CDR2 FQGTGA. The V end lost 1 base, the J end lost 3 bases, and 7 bases lay between the germline ends. The CDR3 nucleotides are TGTGCCAGCAGCTTAAGGCGAGGCTACGAGCAGTACTTC. Its protein product is CASSLRRGYEQYF. The full variable domain, with the rest looked up from reference TRBV7-3 and TRBJ2-7, is GAGVSQTPSNKVTEKGKYVELRCDPISGHTALYWYRQSLGQGPEFLIYFQGTGAADDSGLPNDRFFAVRPEGSVSTLKIQRTERGDSAVYLCASSLRRGYEQYFGPGTRLTVT.

The chain combines TRBV29-1 with TRBJ2-1; 16 nucleotides align to TRBD2. The germline gives CDR1 SQVTM, CDR2 ANQGSEA. The CDR3 is 17 amino acids. V was pared by 3 bases and J by 1 base, with 3 bases of the junction left unmatched. CDR3 coding DNA: TGCAGCGTTGAGGGACTAGCGGGAGGGAGGTCCTACAATGAGCAGTTCTTC. Translation gives CSVEGLAGGRSYNEQFF.

This rearrangement joins TRBV2 to TRBJ2-1, with 10 bases that match TRBD2. This CDR3 region has 15 residues. Germline CDR1 SNHLY, CDR2 FYNNEI. V gave up 8 bases and J gave up 6 bases; unmatched junction bases: 10. The CDR3 nucleotides are TGTGCCAGCCGCGCTAGCGGGAGTTTAAGCAATGAGCAGTTCTTC. It is translated as CASRASGSLSNEQFF. Filled out from reference TRBV2 and TRBJ2-1, the complete variable domain reads EPEVTQTPSHQVTQMGQEVILRCVPISNHLYFYWYRQILGQKVEFLVSFYNNEISEKSEIFDDQFSVERPDGSNFTLKIRSTKLEDSAMYFCASRASGSLSNEQFFGPGTRLTVL.

This clone has more than one count but fewer than ten. This rearrangement joins TRBV4-1 to TRBJ2-7; TRBD2 aligns across 7 bases. Germline values: CDR1 MGHRA, CDR2 YSYEKL. The CDR3 consists of 18 residues. V shed 0 bases and J 0 bases; nucleotides not matched to a gene: 11. In nucleotides, the CDR3 is TGCGCCAGCAGCCAAGATCAGGTCGGGAGGACCAGCTCCTACGAGCAGTACTTC. This codes for CASSQDQVGRTSSYEQYF.

V gene TRBV18 combines with J gene TRBJ1-5, with D possibly TRBD1 on 5 matching bases. The germline V gene has CDR1 KGHSH and CDR2 LQKENI. V was pared by 4 bases and J by 6 bases, with 10 bases between. This CDR3 comprises 13 residues. The DNA for the CDR3 is TGTGCCAGCTCACTGGGGGGAACTCAGCCCCAGCATTTT. Protein: CASSLGGTQPQHF.

The rearrangement joins TRBV5-6 to TRBJ2-2, with 7 nucleotides matching TRBD2. After removal of 4 bases from V and 8 bases from J, the junction contained 11 bases not matched to a gene. This CDR3 region has 15 residues. Germline CDR1 reads SGHDT; CDR2 reads YYEEEE. CDR3: CASSQGTTWGGELFF. The CDR3 bases are TGTGCCAGCAGCCAAGGGACTACCTGGGGGGGGGAGCTGTTTTTT.

This rearrangement joins TRBV11-2 to TRBJ1-1, with D tentatively TRBD1 (6 bases). Looked up from germline, CDR1 is SGHAT and CDR2 is FQNNGV. V lost 0 bases to trimming and J lost 4 bases, with 15 bases between them. The CDR3 runs 16 residues. CDR3 coding DNA: TGTGCCAGCAGCTTAGACACACGGACAGCAGCCACTGAAGCTTTCTTT. Translated: CASSLDTRTAATEAFF.

The chain recombines TRBV4-2 with TRBJ2-1, with TRBD2 matching 7 bases. CDR1 and CDR2 from the germline V gene are LGHNA and YNFKEQ. V gave up 3 bases and J gave up 0 bases; unmatched junction bases: 11. The CDR3 sequence is 18 residues long. The CDR3, as DNA: TGTGCCAGCAGCCAGGACCCTAGCGGCATAAGCTCCTACAATGAGCAGTTCTTC. It translates to CASSQDPSGISSYNEQFF.

The chain joins TRBV5-1 to TRBJ2-3; TRBD1 is a possible D gene (5 bases). The V end was cut by 4 bases, the J end by 1 base, with 13 bases between. The CDR3 contains 15 residues. CDR1 SGHRS and CDR2 YFSETQ come from the germline V gene. The CDR3 reads CASSPEPGRTDTQYF. The CDR3 DNA follows: TGCGCCAGCAGCCCCGAACCAGGGCGCACAGATACGCAGTATTTT. Based on the CDR3 plus reference TRBV5-1 and TRBJ2-3, the full variable domain is KAGVTQTPRYLIKTRGQQVTLSCSPISGHRSVSWYQQTPGQGLQFLFEYFSETQRNKGNFPGRFSGRQFSNSRSEMNVSTLELGDSALYLCASSPEPGRTDTQYFGPGTRLTVL.

The chain carries TRBV24-1 and TRBJ2-1; D gene uncertain. V dropped 0 bases and J dropped 4 bases, with 6 bases sitting between them. The CDR3 consists of 14 residues. Germline CDR1 KGHDR, CDR2 SFDVKD. The CDR3 loop reads CATSDLQQYNEQFF. CDR3 nucleotide sequence: TGTGCCACCAGTGATTTGCAACAGTACAATGAGCAGTTCTTC.

The chain uses TRBV2 and TRBJ1-5; TRBD1 might be the D (6 bases). CDR1 and CDR2 (germline): SNHLY, FYNNEI. The CDR3 loop spans 15 amino acids. Trimming removed 2 bases at V and 3 bases at J, with 11 bases between. In DNA, the CDR3 is TGTGCCAGCAGTGAATGGGCAGGGGACAATCAGCCCCAGCATTTT. This translates into CASSEWAGDNQPQHF.

This sequence joins TRBV18 and TRBJ2-3; 7 nucleotides align to TRBD1. Germline V gene sequence: CDR1 KGHSH, CDR2 LQKENI. Trimming at V came to 7 bases and at J to 2 bases, leaving 12 bases not matched to a gene. This CDR3 has 16 residues. The CDR3 sequence: CASFLDQQGSTDTQYF. DNA for the CDR3: TGTGCCAGCTTCCTCGACCAACAGGGGTCCACAGATACGCAGTATTTT.

The chain recombines TRBV7-8 with TRBJ2-2, with D maybe TRBD2 (7 bases). V lost 5 bases and J lost 1, with 11 bases in between. The CDR3 totals 15 residues. Germline CDR1 is SGHVS and CDR2 is FQNEAQ. The DNA for the CDR3 is TGTGCCAGCAGCCGAGGGGGGGGGAACACCGGGGAGCTGTTTTTT. This sequence encodes CASSRGGGNTGELFF.

The chain has TRBV15 and TRBJ1-3; D not certain. V was trimmed by 5 bases and J by 0 bases, leaving 8 bases between them. CDR1 and CDR2 from the germline V gene are LNHNV and YYDKDF (reference sequence). This CDR3 contains 14 residues. The CDR3: CATSPGFSGNTIYF. CDR3 coding DNA: TGTGCCACCAGCCCGGGATTCTCTGGAAACACCATATATTTT.